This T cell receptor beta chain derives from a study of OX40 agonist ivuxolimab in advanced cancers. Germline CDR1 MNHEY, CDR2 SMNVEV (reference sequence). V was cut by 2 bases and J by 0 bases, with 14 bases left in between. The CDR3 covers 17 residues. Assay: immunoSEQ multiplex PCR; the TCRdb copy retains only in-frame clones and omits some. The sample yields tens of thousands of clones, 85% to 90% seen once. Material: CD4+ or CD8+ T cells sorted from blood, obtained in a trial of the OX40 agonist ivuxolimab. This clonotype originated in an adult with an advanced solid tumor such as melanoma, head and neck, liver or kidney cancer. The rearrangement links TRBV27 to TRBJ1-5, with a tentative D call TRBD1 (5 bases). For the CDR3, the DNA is TGTGCCAGCAGTTTAAAAGGGGAGCCTTATAGCAATCAGCCCCAGCATTTT. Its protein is CASSLKGEPYSNQPQHF.